The next 27 T cell receptor beta chains were all read from a single sample in a study of OX40 agonist ivuxolimab in advanced cancers. Sequenced by immunoSEQ multiplex PCR; TCRdb stores in-frame clones only, minus some. The repertoire consists of 65,000 to 80,000 clones, with 90% occurring once and the leading ten covering 0.69%. The material was CD4+ or CD8+ T cells sorted from blood, obtained in a trial of the OX40 agonist ivuxolimab. These receptors came from an adult with an advanced solid tumor such as melanoma, head and neck, liver or kidney cancer.

The V call is TRBV7-9, the J call TRBJ2-7, with D possibly being TRBD1 or TRBD2 (5 bases each). The CDR3 is 15 amino acids. Germline lookup yields CDR1 SEHNR and CDR2 FQNEAQ (reference sequence). V shed 1 base and J shed 3 bases, with 13 bases lying between them. The CDR3 loop is CASSLDTGRYYEQYF. The CDR3 DNA reads as TGTGCCAGCAGCTTAGACACGGGGCGGTACTACGAGCAGTACTTC. Variable domain in full (rest from reference TRBV7-9 and TRBJ2-7): DTGVSQNPRHKITKRGQNVTFRCDPISEHNRLYWYRQTLGQGPEFLTYFQNEAQLEKSRLLSDRFSAERPKGSFSTLEIQRTEQGDSAMYLCASSLDTGRYYEQYFGPGTRLTVT.

The chain combines TRBV19 with TRBJ2-1; 7 nucleotides match TRBD2. Germline V gives CDR1 LNHDA, CDR2 SQIVND (reference sequence). The CDR3 is 15 residues long. With V trimmed by 5 bases and J by 2 bases, 6 bases remained unmatched. The chain's CDR3 is CASSLPGTTYNEQFF. CDR3 nucleotides: TGTGCCAGTAGTCTCCCTGGGACTACCTACAATGAGCAGTTCTTC. The full variable domain, rest sourced from reference TRBV19 and TRBJ2-1, is DGGITQSPKYLFRKEGQNVTLSCEQNLNHDAMYWYRQDPGQGLRLIYYSQIVNDFQKGDIAEGYSVSREKKESFPLTVTSAQKNPTAFYLCASSLPGTTYNEQFFGPGTRLTVL.

The chain uses TRBV19 and TRBJ2-3; weak D call: TRBD1 (7 bases). The V gene lost 3 bases and the J gene lost 6 bases, with 10 bases spanning the gap. This CDR3 contains 13 residues. CDR1 LNHDA and CDR2 SQIVND come from the germline V gene (reference sequence). CDR3 bases: TGTGCCAGTAGTATGTCAGGGGGGGATACGCAGTATTTT. This codes for CASSMSGGDTQYF. Using reference TRBV19 and TRBJ2-3 for the parts outside the CDR3, the full variable domain is DGGITQSPKYLFRKEGQNVTLSCEQNLNHDAMYWYRQDPGQGLRLIYYSQIVNDFQKGDIAEGYSVSREKKESFPLTVTSAQKNPTAFYLCASSMSGGDTQYFGPGTRLTVL.

DNA for the CDR3: TGTGCCAGCAGCTTAAGGGAATACCCAGCGGGAGGGGCCAAGGGTGAGCAGTTCTTC. Protein product: CASSLREYPAGGAKGEQFF. The gene calls are TRBV7-2 and TRBJ2-1; 10 bases agree with TRBD2. Trimming cost V 2 bases and J 9 bases; bases outside gene matches: 19. Germline values: CDR1 SGHTA, CDR2 FQGNSA. The CDR3 is 19 residues long.

This clone was recorded once. The chain uses TRBV2 and TRBJ2-7, with TRBD2 matching over 12 bases. The junction had 3 bases not matched to a gene; V was cut back by 0 bases and J by 6 bases. CDR3 length: 15 residues. CDR1 SNHLY and CDR2 FYNNEI come from the germline V gene. CDR3: CASSEAAGLAGEQYF. The CDR3 DNA reads as TGTGCCAGCAGTGAAGCGGCGGGACTAGCGGGCGAGCAGTACTTC.

V usage is TRBV27 and J usage is TRBJ2-1; D unresolved. Germline CDR1 MNHEY, CDR2 SMNVEV (reference sequence). The CDR3 consists of 13 residues. The ends were cut back, 6 bases at V and 8 bases at J, with 14 bases in the middle. CDR3 residues: CASSHNNRDEQFF. The CDR3 nucleotides read TGTGCCAGCAGCCATAATAACCGGGATGAGCAGTTCTTC.

The chain employs TRBV28 and TRBJ2-1; D is possibly TRBD1 (5 bases). Germline V gives CDR1 MDHEN, CDR2 SYDVKM. V was shortened by 5 bases and J by 1 base, with 9 bases between the two germline ends. The CDR3 runs to 14 residues. CDR3 sequence reads: CASSGAGSYNEQFF. CDR3 DNA: TGTGCCAGCAGTGGGGCAGGGTCCTACAATGAGCAGTTCTTC. Full variable domain (remainder filled in from reference TRBV28 and TRBJ2-1): DVKVTQSSRYLVKRTGEKVFLECVQDMDHENMFWYRQDPGLGLRLIYFSYDVKMKEKGDIPEGYSVSREKKERFSLILESASTNQTSMYLCASSGAGSYNEQFFGPGTRLTVL.

The gene calls are TRBV19 and TRBJ2-1, with no clear D. Trimming took 8 bases from V and 0 from J, leaving 2 bases between them. This CDR3 comprises 11 residues. In germline, CDR1 is LNHDA, CDR2 SQIVND (reference sequence). The CDR3 DNA follows: TGTGCCAGTGGCTCCTACAATGAGCAGTTCTTC. It translates to CASGSYNEQFF.

The chain joins TRBV18 to TRBJ2-3; D remains ambiguous. Trimming took 6 bases from V and 9 from J, leaving 16 bases between them. Germline V gene lookup returns CDR1 KGHSH and CDR2 LQKENI. The CDR3 is made up of 13 amino acids. In DNA form, the CDR3 reads TGTGCCAGCTCCCCAGAAGATCTGAGGACGCAGTATTTT. Amino acids: CASSPEDLRTQYF.

The rearrangement uses TRBV13 and TRBJ2-5; TRBD2 matches at 8 bases. CDR1 is PRHDT and CDR2 is FYEKMQ in the germline V gene (reference sequence). CDR3 length equals 16 residues. V dropped 2 bases and J dropped 4; count of bases not matched to a gene: 9. Written as DNA, the CDR3 is TGTGCCAGCAGCTTATACGCCAGCGGGAGATCAGAGACCCAGTACTTC. It is translated as CASSLYASGRSETQYF.

The chain carries TRBV21-1 and TRBJ2-7; the table calls TRBD2, which could not be checked here. TRBV21-1 has pseudogene status. The CDR3 extends over 16 amino acids. Here the CDR3 reads CASSWRLAGSSYEQYF. The CDR3 region has the DNA TGTGCCAGCAGCTGGCGTCTAGCGGGAAGCTCCTACGAGCAGTACTTC.

The count of this clone is one. This chain uses TRBV30 with TRBJ1-6; D is uncertain. V was shortened by 0 bases and J by 9 bases, with 3 bases between the two germline ends. The CDR3 is 11 amino acids. Germline V lookup: CDR1 GTSNPN, CDR2 SVGIG (reference sequence). The CDR3 protein is CAWSVGSPLHF. Written as DNA, the CDR3 is TGTGCCTGGAGTGTGGGTTCACCCCTCCACTTT.

The chain recombines TRBV5-4 with TRBJ2-5; the D call may be TRBD1 or TRBD2 (5 bases each). CDR3 length: 16 residues. CDR1 and CDR2 (germline): SGHNT, YYREEE (reference sequence). Trimming took 2 bases from V and 7 from J, leaving 21 bases between them. CDR3 sequence: CASSFPIGTPGWTQYF. CDR3 sequence (DNA): TGTGCCAGCAGCTTTCCGATTGGGACCCCCGGTTGGACCCAGTACTTC.

The rearrangement joins TRBV28 to TRBJ2-7; 11 bases map to TRBD2. Germline V CDR1 and CDR2: MDHEN, SYDVKM. The CDR3 sequence is 15 residues long. Trimming removed 5 bases from V and 1 base from J; junction bases left unmatched: 4. CDR3 amino acids: CASSTSGSLSYEQYF. The CDR3 DNA reads TGTGCCAGCAGTACTAGCGGGAGTTTATCCTACGAGCAGTACTTC.

This rearrangement joins TRBV9 to TRBJ2-2; D remains unclear. Germline CDR1 is SGDLS and CDR2 is YYNGEE. With 0 bases removed from V and 1 base from J, the gap between germline ends came to 16 bases. CDR3 length: 18 amino acids. CDR3 nucleotides: TGTGCCAGCAGCGTAGGGTTGTTAGGTGGCGTGAACACCGGGGAGCTGTTTTTT. Its protein is CASSVGLLGGVNTGELFF.

The rearrangement links TRBV7-9 to TRBJ2-5; D is uncertain. Per germline, CDR1 SEHNR and CDR2 FQNEAQ (reference sequence). The CDR3 loop spans 12 amino acids. V was trimmed by 5 bases and J by 5 bases, leaving 9 bases between them. The CDR3 sequence is CASSINRETQYF. CDR3 nucleotide sequence: TGTGCCAGCAGCATCAACCGGGAGACCCAGTACTTC. Filled out from reference TRBV7-9 and TRBJ2-5, the complete variable domain reads DTGVSQNPRHKITKRGQNVTFRCDPISEHNRLYWYRQTLGQGPEFLTYFQNEAQLEKSRLLSDRFSAERPKGSFSTLEIQRTEQGDSAMYLCASSINRETQYFGPGTRLLVL.

The V gene is TRBV19, the J gene TRBJ2-1, with 13 bases matching TRBD2. This CDR3 is 17 amino acids long. The V gene end was trimmed by 8 bases and the J gene end by 0 bases; junction bases not matched to a gene: 7. The V gene's germline CDR1 is LNHDA and CDR2 SQIVND (reference sequence). CDR3 sequence reads: CASGTSGIIGSYNEQFF. The DNA of the CDR3 is TGTGCCAGTGGGACTAGCGGGATAATAGGCTCCTACAATGAGCAGTTCTTC.

The V and J genes are TRBV9 and TRBJ1-5, with D maybe TRBD1 (5 bases). Trimming removed 0 bases at V and 3 bases at J, with 22 bases between. The CDR3 contains 19 residues. The V gene's germline CDR1 is SGDLS and CDR2 YYNGEE. The CDR3 sequence is CASSVVDGGAVINNQPQHF. The CDR3 region has the DNA TGTGCCAGCAGCGTAGTAGATGGAGGGGCAGTCATAAACAATCAGCCCCAGCATTTT.

The CDR3 DNA reads as TGTGCCATCTCCGAGGGGTGGAGGAACACTGAAGCTTTCTTT. It encodes CAISEGWRNTEAFF. J is TRBJ1-1 and V is TRBV10-3, with a weak D call TRBD1 (5 bases). The germline gives CDR1 ENHRY, CDR2 SYGVKD. Trimming removed 8 bases at V and 1 base at J, with 14 bases between. The length of the CDR3 is 14 residues.

The chain combines TRBV18 with TRBJ1-1; D is ambiguous. CDR3 length: 16 residues. Germline lookup yields CDR1 KGHSH and CDR2 LQKENI. V was cut by 2 bases and J by 1 base, with 14 bases left in between. The CDR3 bases are TGTGCCAGCTCACCAAATTTCGGTGACCCGAACACTGAAGCTTTCTTT. It yields the protein CASSPNFGDPNTEAFF.

A single count supports this clone. This chain uses TRBV18 with TRBJ2-1; 9 nucleotides line up with TRBD2. The V gene's germline CDR1 is KGHSH and CDR2 LQKENI. The length of the CDR3 is 17 residues. Trimming cost V 2 bases and J 0 bases; bases outside gene matches: 5. This CDR3 is CASSPVAGAYSYNEQFF. The CDR3 DNA reads as TGTGCCAGCTCACCAGTAGCGGGAGCATACTCCTACAATGAGCAGTTCTTC.

The chain is built from TRBV19 and TRBJ1-5; D is perhaps TRBD1 (6 bases). The germline CDR1 and CDR2 sequences are LNHDA and SQIVND (reference sequence). V shed 7 bases and J shed 7 bases, with 23 bases lying between them. This CDR3 is 16 amino acids long. The chain's CDR3 is CASTKRQGKGPQPQHF. For the CDR3, the DNA is TGTGCCAGTACCAAGAGGCAGGGGAAGGGCCCCCAGCCCCAGCATTTT.

The gene calls are TRBV28 and TRBJ2-4; TRBD1 agrees at 7 bases. V was pared by 5 bases and J by 5 bases, with 6 bases of the junction left unmatched. The CDR3 sequence is 14 residues long. CDR1 MDHEN and CDR2 SYDVKM come from the germline V gene. The CDR3 sequence is CASSRLGGQNIQYF. CDR3 nucleotides: TGTGCCAGCAGTCGGCTAGGGGGCCAAAACATTCAGTACTTC.

This clone was recorded once. This sequence joins TRBV6-5 and TRBJ2-1; D not resolved. The CDR3 sequence is 16 residues long. Germline CDR1 and CDR2: MNHEY and SVGAGI. Trimming took off 0 bases at V and 2 bases at J, with 11 bases between the two ends. This chain's CDR3 is CASSYSTPRAYNEQFF. The CDR3, as DNA: TGTGCCAGCAGTTACTCGACTCCTCGTGCCTACAATGAGCAGTTCTTC.

This sequence joins TRBV7-2 and TRBJ2-5, with 7 bases identical to TRBD2. This CDR3 contains 14 residues. The junction had 7 bases not matched to a gene; V was cut back by 3 bases and J by 6 bases. CDR1 and CDR2 from the germline V gene are SGHTA and FQGNSA. CDR3 protein: CASSFRAGEQTQYF. As DNA, the CDR3 is TGTGCCAGCAGCTTTCGGGCGGGAGAGCAGACCCAGTACTTC.

Worth noting for this clone: Because it lacks the conserved phenylalanine or tryptophan at the end, this CDR3 is likely a read error. The DNA is left out, because the CDR3 cannot be placed on it with certainty; the CDR3 is given as TCRdb lists it. The chain has TRBV21-1 and TRBJ1-1; the D segment call TRBD1 is taken from the table without a DNA check. TRBV21-1 constitutes a pseudogene. Inclusive of both ends, the CDR3 amounts to 15 amino acids. CDR3 in amino acids: CASSAEYRGNTEAFL.

This chain links TRBV6-1 with TRBJ2-3; 10 bases fit TRBD2. V was pared by 11 bases and J by 4 bases, with 6 bases of the junction left unmatched. CDR1 and CDR2 from the germline V gene are MNHNS and SASEGT. The CDR3 runs to 13 residues. CDR3 sequence: CAAVLAGADTQYF. The DNA of the CDR3 is TGTGCCGCGGTGCTAGCGGGAGCAGATACGCAGTATTTT.